This record covers a single TCR beta chain. Its antigen remains unidentified. No base quality information exists; no much larger clone differs at one position. In total, more than 500 healthy bone marrow donors made up the cohort. At the time of sampling, every cohort member was nominally healthy, though immune exposures that went unrecorded were likely present. The donor tested CMV seronegative and was one of the 352 seronegative cohort members. A peripheral blood sample was collected from each donor, and TCR beta sequencing was performed on peripheral blood mononuclear cells. The Qiagen DNeasy Blood Extraction Kit was used to extract genomic DNA from the blood cell samples. This entry belongs to a study of cytomegalovirus exposure and HLA in healthy donors (dated by TCRdb to about 2017). As for the study more broadly: In an earlier analysis of roughly 500 of the donors, 250 to 300 Gb of sequence data and 90 million to 130 million unique TCR beta sequences from about 180 million T cells were reported. Donor age, sex, ethnicity and CMV serostatus were compiled together with the repertoire data. Genome-wide SNP genotypes for about 60% of the roughly 700 donors were used in a later genetic analysis, which treated that subset as a discovery cohort. All discovery cohort repertoires had been generated on a single sequencing platform. A handful of DR-DQ haplotypes were handled as single units for association and clustering because linkage in the cohort was strong. To study patterns of TCR occurrence, a later analysis re-analyzed previously published TCR beta repertoires from hundreds of donors and added high-resolution HLA genotyping. Of the approximately 400 genotyped donors, 81% fell in the genetic ancestry cluster associated with self-reported Caucasian donors. Across 398 genotyped donors of the cohort, an average of approximately 220,000 unique TCR beta nucleotide sequences per donor were sequenced, and approximately 17% of those sequences were non-productive. To predict cytomegalovirus infection status, the study brought together high-throughput TCR immunosequencing, statistical association of individual TCRs with disease status, and machine learning. The number of typed donors differed by locus: about 620-630 for A, B, C, DRB1 and DQB1; about 520 for DQA1; fewer than 610 for DPA1; and roughly 450 for DPB1. Using immunosequencing, the study profiled T cell repertoires from around 670 subjects and related those repertoires to cytomegalovirus serostatus. In addition to the first cohort of 500 to 850 subjects, a separate validation cohort of approximately 130 different subjects was used. HLA typing included class I and class II loci at four-digit resolution. Rather than using new phenotypic data, the later analysis identified candidate immune exposures from TCR beta sequences and from how often those sequences occurred across donors. An early release that covered 500 to 800 HLA-typed donors contained approximately 290 gigabases of sequencing data and about 93 million unique TCR sequences. To decide whether each TCR beta V gene segment behaved as functional or pseudogenic, an earlier analysis of over 500 of the donors relied on high-throughput TCR beta sequencing. The study aimed to test whether signatures of past pathogen exposure could be identified by cataloging public T cell receptors. Findings and caveats that apply to the study as a whole: The study listed 150 to 200 TCR beta chains as associated with cytomegalovirus. Correlated functional status among segregating V segments might reflect linkage disequilibrium, but an unknown experimental factor could not be ruled out. Approximately 18 rarely observed V segments, including chromosome 9 orphons, were excluded from the earlier analysis of almost 600 of the donors because counts were too low. According to the authors, the approach could potentially be generalized to other disease states and immunological phenotypes. Immune exposure information for the cohort was limited to CMV serostatus. In a later analysis, several top co-occurrence clusters were reported to appear linked to parvovirus B19, influenza, CMV and Epstein-Barr virus. Specific HLA alleles were associated with over 15,000 TCR beta sequences at a false discovery rate of 0.05 in a later analysis. Compared with equally common non-associated chains, HLA-associated TCR beta chains in a later analysis were more clonally expanded and had lower generation probabilities. In both the original and validation cohorts, the classifier was reported to diagnose cytomegalovirus status with high specificity and sensitivity. Broadly in line with IMGT annotations, most TCR beta V segments showed up in productive rearrangements about 87% or about 30% of the time in an earlier analysis of several hundred of the donors. In a later analysis, the rate of TCR association differed among HLA loci, with DRB1 alleles having the most associated TCRs and HLA-C alleles having the fewest. A later genetic analysis associated a missense DCLRE1C variant with V-gene and J-gene trimming of TCR beta chains, and an independent cohort replicated the association. Sequencing depth was assumed to be roughly uniform across donors in the presence/absence analyses, though that assumption may not hold. The cohort was sequenced for TCR beta chains only, and without alpha or paired-chain data the features that could be detected were limited. A further reported finding was that TCR beta sequences accurately predicted the HLA-A and HLA-B alleles for most subjects in the first cohort. Because HLA typing was missing for some donors at each locus, association tests included only the typed subset. In vitro tests confirmed that a few of the cytomegalovirus-associated TCR beta chains recognize cytomegalovirus antigens. According to a later genetic analysis, donors in an Asian-associated ancestry cluster had fewer N-insertions in productive TCRs than the approximately 670-donor mean. Most TCR sequences were seen in very few donors, while some public TCRs were found in many individuals. When HLA alleles, especially DR and DQ, strongly co-occurred, attributing TCR associations to individual alleles was difficult. Most CMV-associated TCR beta chains appeared to be HLA-restricted in a later analysis, and the HLA associations seemed to be driven largely by CMV exposure. A cluster of highly shared sequence variants was judged likely to represent a technical artifact of the sequencing pipeline. Because the 87-base-pair reads could not distinguish some IMGT-functional V segments, including TRBV6-2 and TRBV6-3, those segments were excluded.

Taken from cysteine to phenylalanine, the CDR3 has 14 residues. Solely the CDR3 DNA is kept, with 42 bases framed from the first base. Deletion took 0 bases off V and 13 bases off J, with a span of 13 bases between the germline ends. From a lookup of the germline V gene, CDR1 and CDR2 are SGHVS and FQNEAQ. Libraries were prepared through the immunoSEQ multiplex PCR assay. A mixture of 60 forward primers for TCR Vbeta segments and 13 reverse primers for TCR Jbeta segments was used in the multiplex PCR. The CDR3 region of rearranged TCR beta genes was amplified from genomic DNA by a multiplex PCR assay. The Illumina HiSeq System was used to sequence the amplified TCR beta libraries as 87-base-pair reads. Per the source publication's procedure: A later analysis counted about 80 million unique TCR beta chains across the 700 or so repertoires, and 10 million to 11 million of these chains were shared by at least two donors. A nearest-neighbor algorithm error-corrected the raw reads and collapsed the reads into unique sequences, merging closely related sequences to remove PCR and sequencing errors. To assign V, D and J gene segments, CDR3 sequences were aligned to IMGT reference sequences. Each retained sequence needed at least a six-nucleotide match to both a V gene segment and a J gene segment. A rearrangement was called productive if the CDR3 had no stop codons and remained in frame with V and J, and every other rearrangement was called non-productive. Following IMGT convention, CDR3 was defined as the stretch from the second conserved V-encoded cysteine up to the conserved J-encoded phenylalanine. Sequences without an unambiguous match to a single V gene segment were excluded from the earlier analysis of about 600 of the donors. In an earlier analysis of approximately 560 of the donors, a V segment was called functional when productive rearrangements were above 56.7%, and segregating when the standard deviation between donors exceeded 5%. A statistical classification framework was built to diagnose cytomegalovirus status from the catalog of TCR beta chain sequences. In a later analysis, V and J genes were assigned by comparing TCR nucleotide sequences against IMGT/GENE-DB human TR gene sequences. A later analysis assigned CDR3 sequences and most-parsimonious VDJ recombination scenarios with the TCRdist pipeline. In a later analysis, each TCR beta chain was defined by its CDR3 amino acid sequence together with its V-gene family, and reads without a unique V-gene family were excluded. A later analysis removed 550 to 650 highly shared, low-generation-probability nucleotide sequences to deal with suspected cross-contamination and a sequencing artifact. For each public chain, a later analysis derived a clonal expansion index from normalized ranks of inferred template counts within each repertoire. Generation probabilities in a later analysis came from a VDJ recombination model fitted to out-of-frame rearrangements, and those results were checked against IGoR. A later analysis scored TCR-TCR, TCR-HLA and TCR-CMV co-occurrence with hypergeometric tests, applying a repertoire-size bias correction to TCR pairs. False discovery rates were estimated in a later analysis by permuting HLA or CMV assignments 20 times. A later analysis grouped co-occurring TCRs with DBSCAN, adding TCRdist sequence similarity when clustering within HLA-allele-positive subsets. Repertoires with fewer than 30,000 or more than 120,000 public chains were left out of co-occurrence clustering, as were about five repertoires with anomalous nucleotide sharing. TCRdb stores this immuneACCESS table with in-frame sequences only. Part of the clones is absent; in the studies checked, under half of the shortfall reflects unresolved V genes, and no reason is known for the rest. The DNA gave D and trimming, while V, J and clone size come from that table. Within this sample are approximately 130,000 clones, with 75% to 90% of them counted one time only. Over 3% of the sample rests with the top ten.

This TCR was recovered from a woman between 40 and 55 years old in good health and CMV-seronegative. Sequencing was done on a sample of PBMCs. Recombination connected TRBV7-8 to TRBJ1-6; TRBD1 could be the D gene, as 6 bases match. The sequenced DNA: TGTGCCAGCAGCTTAGCCAAACAGGGTCATCCCCTCCACTTT. It is translated as CASSLAKQGHPLHF. The variable domain in full, with residues beyond the CDR3 obtained from the reference TRBV7-8 and TRBJ1-6 genes, is GAGVSQSPRYKVAKRGQDVALRCDPISGHVSLFWYQQALGQGPEFLTYFQNEAQLDKSGLPSDRFFAERPEGSVSTLKIQRTQQEDSAVYLCASSLAKQGHPLHFGNGTRLTVT.